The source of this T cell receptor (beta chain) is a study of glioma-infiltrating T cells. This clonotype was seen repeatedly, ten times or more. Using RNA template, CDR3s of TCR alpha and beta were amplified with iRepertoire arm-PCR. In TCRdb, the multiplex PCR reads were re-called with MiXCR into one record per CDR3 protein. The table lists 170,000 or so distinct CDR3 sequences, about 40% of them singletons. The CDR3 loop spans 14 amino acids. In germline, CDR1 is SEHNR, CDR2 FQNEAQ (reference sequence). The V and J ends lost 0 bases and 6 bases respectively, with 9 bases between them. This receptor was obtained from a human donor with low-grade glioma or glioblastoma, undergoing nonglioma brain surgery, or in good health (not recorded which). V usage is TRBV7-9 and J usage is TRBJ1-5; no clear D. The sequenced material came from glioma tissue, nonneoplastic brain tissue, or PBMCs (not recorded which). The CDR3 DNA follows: TGTGCCAGCAGCTTAGCGGGAACGACTCAGCCCCAGCATTTT. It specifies CASSLAGTTQPQHF.